What follows are 29 T cell receptor beta chains derived from one specimen sequenced in a study of cytomegalovirus exposure and HLA in healthy donors. The PCR had 60 Vbeta and 13 Jbeta primers. The data were produced by immunoSEQ multiplex PCR, yet TCRdb's version contains in-frame clones alone and is incomplete. The table records fewer than 90,000 clones, 70% of them present only once. Material for sequencing was PBMCs. The receptors come from a woman in her 50s in good health and CMV-seropositive.

This chain connects TRBV21-1 to TRBJ1-5; TRBD1 reflects the table's D call only, with no check against the DNA. TRBV21-1 is listed as a pseudogene. The length of the CDR3 is 17 residues. CDR3 sequence: CASSKRGGTGVLPPQHF. In DNA form, the CDR3 reads TGTGCCAGCAGCAAAAGGGGCGGGACAGGGGTTCTTCCGCCCCAGCATTTT.

This clone appeared a few times. The junction differs from germline at one of its ends, possibly a read error. The rearrangement uses TRBV4-1 and TRBJ2-1; 7 nucleotides agree with TRBD2. CDR1 is MGHRA, CDR2 YSYEKL, per germline. The CDR3 length is 12 residues. The CDR3 bases are TGCGCCAGCAGCCAAGGCTGGCGGGAGCCGTTCTTC. Translated, it gives CASSQGWREPFF.

This clone has a handful of counts. The chain employs TRBV6-6 and TRBJ1-5, with 9 bases fitting TRBD1. The CDR3 runs to 16 residues. The germline V gene encodes CDR1 MNHNY and CDR2 SVGAGI (reference sequence). V lost 8 bases and J lost 6; bases outside the gene matches: 14. DNA for the CDR3: TGTGCCAGCTGCATTCCCCCGGGACAGGGTGGTCAGCCCCAGCATTTT. Residues: CASCIPPGQGGQPQHF.

The V gene is TRBV5-4, the J gene TRBJ2-3, with a weak D call TRBD2 (6 bases). There are 15 residues in the CDR3. The V and J ends lost 2 bases and 0 bases respectively, with 10 bases between them. CDR1 is SGHNT, CDR2 YYREEE, per germline (reference sequence). Here the CDR3 DNA reads TGTGCCAGCAGCTTCGGCGGGGCTAGCACAGATACGCAGTATTTT. It encodes CASSFGGASTDTQYF.

The sample holds a few counts of this clone. This chain joins TRBV4-3 and TRBJ2-7, with 11 bases identical to TRBD2. Trimming took 0 bases from V and 5 from J; bases not matched to a gene: 15. The CDR3 is 19 residues long. The germline V gene has CDR1 LGHNA and CDR2 YSLEER. The CDR3 sequence is CASSQDIPGLAAGAHEQYF. CDR3 DNA sequence: TGCGCCAGCAGCCAAGATATCCCGGGACTAGCGGCAGGAGCCCACGAGCAGTACTTC.

V gene TRBV4-3 combines with J gene TRBJ1-1; D is perhaps TRBD1 (5 bases). Trimming pared 1 base from V and 5 bases from J, leaving 8 bases between. CDR3 length: 13 amino acids. Germline CDR1 is LGHNA and CDR2 is YSLEER. Here the CDR3 reads CASSQGGVTEAFF. The CDR3 region has the DNA TGCGCCAGCAGCCAAGGGGGGGTTACTGAAGCTTTCTTT.

This clone was observed once. The chain uses TRBV6-5 and TRBJ2-5, with 9 bases matching TRBD1. The V gene's germline CDR1 is MNHEY and CDR2 SVGAGI. The length of the CDR3 is 15 residues. V was clipped by 0 bases and J by 1 base; unmatched bases: 0. The CDR3 here is CASSYSTGGQETQYF. The CDR3 coding sequence is TGTGCCAGCAGTTACTCGACAGGGGGCCAAGAGACCCAGTACTTC.

The chain links TRBV5-5 to TRBJ1-1; a weak D match, TRBD1 (6 bases). With 0 bases removed from V and 1 base from J, the gap between germline ends came to 22 bases. From germline, CDR1 is SGHKS and CDR2 YYEKEE (reference sequence). This CDR3 is built from 19 residues. The CDR3 region has the DNA TGTGCCAGCAGCTTGGCCGTCGTTTTAGGGGGGGCCCGGAACACTGAAGCTTTCTTT. Residues: CASSLAVVLGGARNTEAFF.

The J gene is TRBJ2-2, the V gene TRBV2; weak D call: TRBD1 (6 bases). Trimming shortened V by 6 bases and J by 3 bases, and 14 bases separated the two germline ends. CDR1 and CDR2 (germline): SNHLY, FYNNEI. CDR3 size: 15 residues. Here the CDR3 DNA reads TGTGCCAGCAGCCAAGGGGCAGGGGACACCGGGGAGCTGTTTTTT. Residues: CASSQGAGDTGELFF.

The sample holds one count of this clone. This sequence joins TRBV2 and TRBJ1-1; TRBD1 is a possible D gene (5 bases). Germline V gene data show CDR1 as SNHLY and CDR2 as FYNNEI. V dropped 6 bases and J dropped 10 bases, with 24 bases sitting between them. CDR3 length: 15 amino acids. Here the CDR3 DNA reads TGTGCCAGCAGACAGGAGGGGCCCAGGTCTGTAGGAGCTTTCTTT. It specifies CASRQEGPRSVGAFF. The full variable domain, in which reference TRBV2 and TRBJ1-1 provide the parts outside the CDR3, is EPEVTQTPSHQVTQMGQEVILRCVPISNHLYFYWYRQILGQKVEFLVSFYNNEISEKSEIFDDQFSVERPDGSNFTLKIRSTKLEDSAMYFCASRQEGPRSVGAFFGQGTRLTVV.

The chain is built from TRBV10-1 and TRBJ2-3; no reliable D call. There are 14 residues in the CDR3. V lost 0 bases and J 3 bases, leaving 7 bases between the germline ends. CDR1 and CDR2 from the germline V gene are WNHNN and SYGVQD (reference sequence). The CDR3 spells CASSESLSTDTQYF. Written as DNA, the CDR3 is TGCGCCAGCAGTGAGTCCCTTAGTACAGATACGCAGTATTTT.

The chain has TRBV21-1 and TRBJ1-6; TRBD1, the table's D call, was not compared with the DNA. TRBV21-1 is a pseudogene. This CDR3 spans 22 amino acids. The CDR3 sequence: CASSPCNRGSRDKGKGGSPLHF. As DNA, the CDR3 is TGTGCCAGCAGCCCGTGCAACAGGGGCAGCAGGGATAAGGGGAAGGGTGGTTCACCCCTCCACTTT.

The chain employs TRBV19 and TRBJ2-7; TRBD1 might be the D (6 bases). The CDR3 is 15 amino acids. The germline CDR1 and CDR2 sequences are LNHDA and SQIVND (reference sequence). The V end was cut by 2 bases, the J end by 4 bases, with 15 bases between. CDR3 in DNA: TGTGCCAGTAGTATATCGGCAGGGGCGGCGTACGAGCAGTACTTC. Amino acids: CASSISAGAAYEQYF. Looking up the rest from reference TRBV19 and TRBJ2-7 gives the full variable domain: DGGITQSPKYLFRKEGQNVTLSCEQNLNHDAMYWYRQDPGQGLRLIYYSQIVNDFQKGDIAEGYSVSREKKESFPLTVTSAQKNPTAFYLCASSISAGAAYEQYFGPGTRLTVT.

The chain is built from TRBV19 and TRBJ1-1; 8 bases agree with TRBD1. J gave up 5 bases and V 5 bases, and 7 bases lay outside the gene matches. CDR3 length equals 14 residues. Germline V CDR1 and CDR2: LNHDA, SQIVND (reference sequence). The CDR3: CASSSQGAGTEAFF. The CDR3 region has the DNA TGTGCCAGTAGTTCGCAGGGGGCGGGGACTGAAGCTTTCTTT. Filled out from reference TRBV19 and TRBJ1-1, the complete variable domain reads DGGITQSPKYLFRKEGQNVTLSCEQNLNHDAMYWYRQDPGQGLRLIYYSQIVNDFQKGDIAEGYSVSREKKESFPLTVTSAQKNPTAFYLCASSSQGAGTEAFFGQGTRLTVV.

The rearrangement links TRBV5-1 to TRBJ2-1, with 9 bases aligning to TRBD1. The length of the CDR3 is 15 residues. V was clipped by 0 bases and J by 7 bases; unmatched bases: 5. Per the germline V gene, CDR1 is SGHRS and CDR2 is YFSETQ. CDR3 bases: TGCGCCAGCAGCTTGGGGGGGACAGGGTCTAATGAGCAGTTCTTC. This sequence encodes CASSLGGTGSNEQFF.

This clone showed up just a few times. The chain recombines TRBV28 with TRBJ2-7; possibly TRBD1 for D (6 bases). Germline CDR1 and CDR2: MDHEN and SYDVKM. Trimming shortened V by 2 bases and J by 0 bases, and 11 bases separated the two germline ends. The CDR3 has 15 amino acids. In DNA, the CDR3 is TGTGCCAGCAGTTTAAGGAGACAGGTCTCCTACGAGCAGTACTTC. The encoded protein is CASSLRRQVSYEQYF.

This clone showed up just a few times. The chain has TRBV30 and TRBJ1-4; unclear D gene. The CDR3 consists of 14 residues. V was shortened by 2 bases and J by 10 bases, with 17 bases between the two germline ends. From germline, CDR1 is GTSNPN and CDR2 SVGIG (reference sequence). This chain's CDR3 is CAWSKSVGEVKLFF. DNA for the CDR3: TGTGCCTGGAGTAAATCCGTTGGGGAGGTAAAACTGTTTTTT. Full variable domain (remainder filled in from reference TRBV30 and TRBJ1-4): SQTIHQWPATLVQPVGSPLSLECTVEGTSNPNLYWYRQAAGRGLQLLFYSVGIGQISSEVPQNLSASRPQDRQFILSSKKLLLSDSGFYLCAWSKSVGEVKLFFGSGTQLSVL.

This clone turned up a few times. This sequence joins TRBV11-3 and TRBJ1-1; the D gene is possibly TRBD1 (5 bases). The CDR3 sequence is 14 residues long. Germline CDR1 and CDR2: SGHNT and YENEEA. With 5 bases removed from V and 4 bases from J, the gap between germline ends came to 14 bases. The CDR3 here is CASSVGGTVTEAFF. CDR3 DNA: TGTGCCAGCAGCGTTGGAGGGACGGTCACTGAAGCTTTCTTT.

The chain carries TRBV9 and TRBJ2-3; TRBD2 aligns across 7 bases. V lost 3 bases to trimming and J lost 4 bases; unmatched junction nucleotides: 11. This CDR3 region has 16 residues. Germline CDR1 is SGDLS and CDR2 is YYNGEE. The CDR3 reads CASSAVGGSTADTQYF. The CDR3 nucleotides read TGTGCCAGCAGCGCCGTGGGCGGGAGTACCGCAGATACGCAGTATTTT.

V is TRBV28 and J is TRBJ1-1, with D tentatively TRBD1 (5 bases). Trimming shortened V by 6 bases and J by 9 bases, and 11 bases separated the two germline ends. CDR1 and CDR2 from the germline V gene are MDHEN and SYDVKM. The CDR3 extends over 11 amino acids. CDR3 region: CASSPKGKAFF. CDR3 DNA sequence: TGTGCCAGCAGCCCTAAGGGGAAAGCTTTCTTT.

This rearrangement joins TRBV6-5 to TRBJ2-7; the match to TRBD1 covers 7 bases. Trimming removed 5 bases from V and 2 bases from J; junction bases left unmatched: 3. Per the germline V gene, CDR1 is MNHEY and CDR2 is SVGAGI. This CDR3 contains 13 residues. CDR3 protein: CASSRDRAYEQYF. The CDR3 DNA reads TGTGCCAGCAGTCGAGACAGGGCCTACGAGCAGTACTTC.

The J gene is TRBJ2-3, the V gene TRBV4-2; TRBD1 matches 8 bases. Trimming removed 4 bases from V and 9 bases from J; junction bases left unmatched: 18. Germline CDR1 reads LGHNA; CDR2 reads YNFKEQ. The CDR3 runs 17 residues. CDR3 protein: CASSPMGQAAQIGTQYF. CDR3 sequence (DNA): TGTGCCAGCAGCCCGATGGGACAGGCAGCACAGATAGGGACGCAGTATTTT.

This clone has only one observation. V and J are TRBV10-1 and TRBJ1-1; D is unresolved. The V gene's germline CDR1 is WNHNN and CDR2 SYGVQD (reference sequence). The CDR3 contains 13 residues. Trimming removed 3 bases at V and 7 bases at J, with 12 bases between. The CDR3 sequence: CASSERSGHEAFF. In nucleotides, the CDR3 is TGCGCCAGCAGTGAACGGAGCGGGCATGAAGCTTTCTTT.

This clone appeared a few times. CDR3 nucleotide sequence: TGTGCCAGCAGGGAGGGTTGGACAGGTTCGCCCCAGCATTTT. Translating gives CASREGWTGSPQHF. This chain connects TRBV2 to TRBJ1-5; 7 bases fit TRBD1. Losses at the gene ends were 6 bases for V and 9 bases for J; bases not matched to a gene: 11. The CDR3 runs to 14 residues. The germline gives CDR1 SNHLY, CDR2 FYNNEI.

The V gene is TRBV5-1, the J gene TRBJ2-1; 14 nucleotides match TRBD2. J lost 6 bases, V lost 4 bases, and 9 bases had no gene match. Germline lookup yields CDR1 SGHRS and CDR2 YFSETQ. This CDR3 has 17 amino acids. CDR3 bases: TGCGCCAGCAGCCTGACTAGCGGGAGGGCCAGCGGCAATGAGCAGTTCTTC. Its protein is CASSLTSGRASGNEQFF.

The rearrangement joins TRBV5-4 to TRBJ2-7, with 7 bases identical to TRBD1. This CDR3 is 12 amino acids long. V lost 4 bases and J lost 6; bases outside the gene matches: 4. Per germline, CDR1 SGHNT and CDR2 YYREEE (reference sequence). CDR3 residues: CASSMDRREQYF. CDR3 in DNA: TGTGCCAGCAGCATGGACAGGCGCGAGCAGTACTTC.

V gene TRBV5-8 combines with J gene TRBJ1-5, with TRBD1 identical over 7 bases. CDR3 length: 14 residues. J gave up 7 bases and V 2 bases, and 6 bases lay outside the gene matches. Germline CDR1 reads SGHTS; CDR2 reads YDEGEE. In nucleotides, the CDR3 is TGTGCCAGCAGCTTAAGGACAGGCGGGCAGCCCCAGCATTTT. Amino acid sequence: CASSLRTGGQPQHF.

This clone has at least ten counts. The chain couples TRBV10-3 to TRBJ2-3; TRBD2 matches 12 bases. Germline lookup yields CDR1 ENHRY and CDR2 SYGVKD. The V segment lost 8 bases and the J segment 2 bases; nucleotides outside the gene matches: 14. The length of the CDR3 is 18 residues. Here the CDR3 reads CAISASGGAYAATDTQYF. CDR3 DNA: TGTGCCATCTCCGCTAGCGGGGGGGCCTACGCCGCCACAGATACGCAGTATTTT.

This clone was seen more than once but under ten times. The CDR3 sequence is CASSIVGRNTEAFF. The CDR3 region has the DNA TGTGCCAGTAGTATTGTAGGGAGGAACACTGAAGCTTTCTTT. The rearrangement joins TRBV19 to TRBJ1-1; D ambiguous. There are 14 residues in the CDR3. The germline CDR1 and CDR2 sequences are LNHDA and SQIVND (reference sequence). Deletions cut 3 bases from V and 1 base from J, with 9 bases between.